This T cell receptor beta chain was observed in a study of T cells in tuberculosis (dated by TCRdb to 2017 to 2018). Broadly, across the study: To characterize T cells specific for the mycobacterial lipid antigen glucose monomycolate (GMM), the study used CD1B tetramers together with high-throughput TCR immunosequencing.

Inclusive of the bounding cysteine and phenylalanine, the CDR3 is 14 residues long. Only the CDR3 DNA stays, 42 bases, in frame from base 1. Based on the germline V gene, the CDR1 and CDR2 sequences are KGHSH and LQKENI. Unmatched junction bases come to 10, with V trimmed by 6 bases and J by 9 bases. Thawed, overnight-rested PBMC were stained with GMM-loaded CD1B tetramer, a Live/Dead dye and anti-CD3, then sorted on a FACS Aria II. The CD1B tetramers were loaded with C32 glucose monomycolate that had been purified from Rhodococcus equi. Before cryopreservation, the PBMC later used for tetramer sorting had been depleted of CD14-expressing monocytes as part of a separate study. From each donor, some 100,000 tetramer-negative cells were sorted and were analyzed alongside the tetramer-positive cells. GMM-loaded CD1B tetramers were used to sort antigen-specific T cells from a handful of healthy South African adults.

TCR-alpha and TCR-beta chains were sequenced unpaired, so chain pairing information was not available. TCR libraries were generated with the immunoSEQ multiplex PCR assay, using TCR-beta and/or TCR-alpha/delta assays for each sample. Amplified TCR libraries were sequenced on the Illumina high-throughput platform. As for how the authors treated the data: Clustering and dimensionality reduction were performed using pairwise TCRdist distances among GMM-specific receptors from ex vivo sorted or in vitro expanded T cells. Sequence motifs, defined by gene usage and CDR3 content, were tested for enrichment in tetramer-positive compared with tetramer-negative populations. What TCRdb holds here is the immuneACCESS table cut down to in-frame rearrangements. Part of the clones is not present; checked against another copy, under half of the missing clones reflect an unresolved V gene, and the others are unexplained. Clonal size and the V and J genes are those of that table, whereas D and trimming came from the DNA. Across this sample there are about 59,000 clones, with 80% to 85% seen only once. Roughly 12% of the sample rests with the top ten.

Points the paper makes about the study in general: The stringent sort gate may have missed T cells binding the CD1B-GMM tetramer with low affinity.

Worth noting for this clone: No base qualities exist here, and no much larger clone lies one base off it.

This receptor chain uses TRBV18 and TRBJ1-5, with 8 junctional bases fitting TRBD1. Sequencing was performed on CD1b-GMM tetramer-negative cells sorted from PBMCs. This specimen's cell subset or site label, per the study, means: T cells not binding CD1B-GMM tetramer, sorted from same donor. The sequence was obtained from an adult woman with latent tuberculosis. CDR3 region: CASSPDRDGGPQHF. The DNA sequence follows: TGTGCCAGCTCCCCGGACAGGGACGGAGGGCCCCAGCATTTT.